The 22 T cell receptor beta chains below come from one sample, sequenced in a study of T cell repertoires in cytomegalovirus infection. TCRdb itself ran the reads through MiXCR, one entry per CDR3 protein. The data show 200,000 to 250,000 distinct CDR3 sequences, approximately 24% seen once. The sequencing sample was made of CD8+ T cells from PBMCs. These receptor sequences come from a human donor in good health (CMV status not recorded). Some clones in this sample may be carry-over from other donors' samples.

The V call is TRBV5-4, the J call TRBJ2-5; D perhaps matches TRBD2 (6 bases). Deletions cut 4 bases from V and 4 bases from J, with 14 bases between. The CDR3 extends over 14 amino acids. Germline V gene sequence: CDR1 SGHNT, CDR2 YYREEE (reference sequence). CDR3 amino acids: CASSPDLGGETQYF. CDR3 coding DNA: TGTGCCAGCAGCCCAGACTTGGGGGGAGAGACCCAGTACTTC. Variable domain in full (rest from reference TRBV5-4 and TRBJ2-5): ETGVTQSPTHLIKTRGQQVTLRCSSQSGHNTVSWYQQALGQGPQFIFQYYREEENGRGNFPPRFSGLQFPNYSSELNVNALELDDSALYLCASSPDLGGETQYFGPGTRLLVL.

The rearrangement uses TRBV7-6 and TRBJ2-5; 7 bases match TRBD1. Losses at the gene ends were 5 bases for V and 5 bases for J; bases not matched to a gene: 14. In germline, CDR1 is SGHVS, CDR2 FNYEAQ. CDR3 length: 16 amino acids. As DNA, the CDR3 is TGTGCCAGCAGCCCCATGAGGGGGCCTTCCTGGGAGACCCAGTACTTC. Encoded protein: CASSPMRGPSWETQYF.

The table lists this clonotype with many counts. The chain couples TRBV7-2 to TRBJ1-6; weak D call: TRBD1 (6 bases). V was trimmed by 5 bases and J by 0 bases, leaving 23 bases between them. CDR3 length: 20 residues. The germline gives CDR1 SGHTA, CDR2 FQGNSA. CDR3 sequence: CASSVSPLDSKSSYNSPLHF. The DNA of the CDR3 is TGTGCCAGCAGCGTGAGCCCCTTGGACAGTAAAAGCTCCTATAATTCACCCCTCCACTTT. The full variable domain, in which reference TRBV7-2 and TRBJ1-6 provide the parts outside the CDR3, is GAGVSQSPSNKVTEKGKDVELRCDPISGHTALYWYRQSLGQGLEFLIYFQGNSAPDKSGLPSDRFSAERTGGSVSTLTIQRTQQEDSAVYLCASSVSPLDSKSSYNSPLHFGNGTRLTVT.

The V gene is TRBV29-1, the J gene TRBJ1-2; D unresolved. CDR1 SQVTM and CDR2 ANQGSEA come from the germline V gene. The CDR3 is made up of 14 amino acids. V was trimmed by 4 bases and J by 0 bases, leaving 12 bases between them. The CDR3 DNA is TGCAGCGTTGTTATGTGGGGTGCTAACTATGGCTACACCTTC. It yields the protein CSVVMWGANYGYTF.

This clonotype showed up many times. The chain carries TRBV7-8 and TRBJ2-7; TRBD1 is a possible D gene (5 bases). CDR3 length equals 13 residues. Germline assignment: CDR1 SGHVS and CDR2 FQNEAQ. Between the trimmed V and J ends, which lost 5 bases and 1 base, there was a span of 9 bases. The CDR3 reads CASSEDSSYEQYF. The CDR3 region has the DNA TGTGCCAGCAGCGAAGACAGTTCCTACGAGCAGTACTTC. Using reference TRBV7-8 and TRBJ2-7 for the parts outside the CDR3, the full variable domain is GAGVSQSPRYKVAKRGQDVALRCDPISGHVSLFWYQQALGQGPEFLTYFQNEAQLDKSGLPSDRFFAERPEGSVSTLKIQRTQQEDSAVYLCASSEDSSYEQYFGPGTRLTVT.

This clonotype has a handful of counts. V is TRBV12-3 or TRBV12-4 and J is TRBJ2-1; perhaps TRBD2 as D (5 bases). V lost 5 bases to trimming and J lost 8 bases, with 10 bases between them. The CDR3 is 12 residues long. The CDR3 DNA reads TGTGCCAGCAGTATACTAGAGGATGAGCAGTTCTTC. Translation gives CASSILEDEQFF.

This chain joins TRBV15 and TRBJ1-2; a possible D gene is TRBD1 (5 bases). CDR3 length: 14 amino acids. Trimming pared 5 bases from V and 4 bases from J, leaving 14 bases between. Germline V gene data show CDR1 as LNHNV and CDR2 as YYDKDF (reference sequence). CDR3 DNA: TGTGCCACCAGCCCCTACCCCGACAGCTATGGCTACACCTTC. Translating gives CATSPYPDSYGYTF.

The table lists this clonotype with a few counts. The rearrangement joins TRBV19 to TRBJ1-1; a possible D gene is TRBD1 (5 bases). CDR1 is LNHDA, CDR2 SQIVND, per germline (reference sequence). Trimming left V 5 bases short and J 2 bases short, with 12 bases between. The CDR3 length is 14 residues. The CDR3 here is CASSFGQFNTEAFF. CDR3 coding DNA: TGTGCCAGTAGTTTTGGACAATTTAACACTGAAGCTTTCTTT.

A single count supports this clonotype. The chain links TRBV28 to TRBJ2-2; a possible D gene is TRBD2 (7 bases). The CDR3 extends over 16 amino acids. Between the trimmed V and J ends, which lost 3 bases and 4 bases, there was a span of 15 bases. Germline V gene lookup returns CDR1 MDHEN and CDR2 SYDVKM. CDR3 in amino acids: CASSFPGGALTGELFF. CDR3 bases: TGTGCCAGCAGTTTCCCTGGGGGGGCGCTCACCGGGGAGCTGTTTTTT.

The chain joins TRBV7-2 to TRBJ2-6, with D unclear. Per germline, CDR1 SGHTA and CDR2 FQGNSA. V gave up 5 bases and J gave up 0 bases, with 17 bases separating them. The CDR3 runs to 18 residues. Written as DNA, the CDR3 is TGTGCCAGCAGCCCAAACCCTTCAGGATTCTCTGGGGCCAACGTCCTGACTTTC. This sequence encodes CASSPNPSGFSGANVLTF.

A few counts support this clonotype. V gene TRBV20-1 combines with J gene TRBJ2-3; maybe TRBD2 (6 bases). Looked up from germline, CDR1 is DFQATT and CDR2 is SNEGSKA (reference sequence). The CDR3 contains 15 residues. V lost 6 bases to trimming and J lost 0 bases, with 16 bases between them. Here the CDR3 DNA reads TGCAGTGCCCTAGCCGGACGGGGGAGCACAGATACGCAGTATTTT. Encoded protein: CSALAGRGSTDTQYF.

The V and J genes are TRBV12-3 or TRBV12-4 and TRBJ1-1; D call uncertain. The V gene lost 6 bases and the J gene lost 4 bases, with 12 bases spanning the gap. The CDR3 has 13 residues. CDR3: CASRAGEATEAFF. In DNA form, the CDR3 reads TGTGCCAGCAGAGCTGGGGAGGCCACTGAAGCTTTCTTT.

The rearrangement joins TRBV29-1 to TRBJ2-5, with TRBD1 matching 7 bases. The CDR3 is 14 amino acids. Trimming removed 3 bases from V and 3 bases from J; junction bases left unmatched: 7. Germline lookup yields CDR1 SQVTM and CDR2 ANQGSEA. CDR3 in amino acids: CSVENWDSEETQYF. The CDR3 nucleotides are TGCAGCGTTGAGAATTGGGACAGCGAAGAGACCCAGTACTTC.

This clonotype has ten or more counts. V is TRBV12-3 or TRBV12-4 and J is TRBJ1-2; 7 bases agree with TRBD1. The CDR3 length is 14 residues. V lost 3 bases to trimming and J lost 8 bases; unmatched junction nucleotides: 9. DNA for the CDR3: TGTGCCAGCAGTTTTAGCCCGGGACAGCCGGGCTACACCTTC. Amino acids: CASSFSPGQPGYTF.

This rearrangement joins TRBV12-5 to TRBJ2-1; D is undetermined. Trimming cost V 3 bases and J 8 bases, with 5 bases left between them. Germline V gene data show CDR1 as LGHNT and CDR2 as FRNRAP. The CDR3 runs 11 residues. The CDR3 sequence is CASGFYHEQFF. In DNA, the CDR3 is TGTGCTAGTGGTTTTTACCATGAGCAGTTCTTC.

This clonotype occurred a few times. The chain combines TRBV7-9 with TRBJ1-2; 8 positions match TRBD1. CDR1 is SEHNR, CDR2 FQNEAQ, per germline (reference sequence). With V trimmed by 5 bases and J by 8 bases, 4 bases remained unmatched. CDR3 size: 12 residues. CDR3 sequence: CASSDTGGGYTF. The CDR3 DNA sequence: TGTGCCAGCAGCGACACAGGGGGAGGCTACACCTTC.

This clonotype was seen repeatedly, ten times or more. The J gene is TRBJ2-7, the V gene TRBV7-9; TRBD1 aligns across 9 bases. The CDR3 has 15 residues. V trimming: 3 bases; J trimming: 1 base; junction bases outside the gene matches: 4. Germline loops: CDR1 SEHNR, CDR2 FQNEAQ (reference sequence). Here the CDR3 DNA reads TGTGCCAGCAGCTTTCCGGGACAGGGTTCCTACGAGCAGTACTTC. This translates into CASSFPGQGSYEQYF. The full variable domain, with the rest looked up from reference TRBV7-9 and TRBJ2-7, is DTGVSQNPRHKITKRGQNVTFRCDPISEHNRLYWYRQTLGQGPEFLTYFQNEAQLEKSRLLSDRFSAERPKGSFSTLEIQRTEQGDSAMYLCASSFPGQGSYEQYFGPGTRLTVT.

This clonotype was observed a handful of times. Here the CDR3 DNA reads TGCAGTGCTAGGGCAGGGGACACTGAAGCTTTCTTT. This sequence encodes CSARAGDTEAFF. The V and J genes are TRBV20-1 and TRBJ1-1, with TRBD1 as a possible D gene (6 bases). Trimming took off 3 bases at V and 3 bases at J, with 8 bases between the two ends. Germline values: CDR1 DFQATT, CDR2 SNEGSKA (reference sequence). The length of the CDR3 is 12 residues.

This clonotype was detected a few times. This chain's CDR3 is CASSKGGGYNEQFF. The CDR3 DNA reads as TGTGCCAGCAGCAAAGGCGGCGGGTACAATGAGCAGTTCTTC. The chain links TRBV7-8 to TRBJ2-1; a possible D gene is TRBD2 (5 bases). The length of the CDR3 is 14 residues. The V gene lost 5 bases and the J gene lost 4 bases, with 12 bases spanning the gap. Germline V gene lookup returns CDR1 SGHVS and CDR2 FQNEAQ.

In its sample, this clonotype was seen many times. The V and J genes are TRBV20-1 and TRBJ1-2; TRBD1 matches at 8 bases. V shed 5 bases, J shed 6 bases, and the junction held 11 bases outside the gene matches. The CDR3 is 14 amino acids. Germline loops: CDR1 DFQATT, CDR2 SNEGSKA (reference sequence). CDR3 protein: CSAWRQGAPNGYTF. The CDR3 nucleotides read TGCAGTGCTTGGAGGCAGGGGGCGCCCAATGGCTACACCTTC.

Only one count was recorded for this clonotype. This clone may be a read error of a much larger clone one base away. This chain links TRBV7-8 with TRBJ2-4; the D gene is possibly TRBD2 (6 bases). Between the trimmed V and J ends, which lost 1 base and 3 bases, there was a span of 10 bases. The CDR3 contains 15 residues. CDR1 SGHVS and CDR2 FQNEAQ come from the germline V gene. CDR3 amino acids: CASSLVGGCKNIQYF. The CDR3 nucleotides read TGTGCCAGCAGCTTAGTCGGAGGGTGCAAAAACATTCAGTACTTC.

This clonotype was counted between two and nine times. The chain joins TRBV12-5 to TRBJ2-4, with 7 bases lining up with TRBD1. CDR3 size: 15 residues. Germline V lookup: CDR1 LGHNT, CDR2 FRNRAP. V shed 3 bases, J shed 2 bases, and the junction held 4 bases outside the gene matches. Written as DNA, the CDR3 is TGTGCTAGTGGTTTAGACAGGGCTACCAAAAACATTCAGTACTTC. This gives the protein CASGLDRATKNIQYF.